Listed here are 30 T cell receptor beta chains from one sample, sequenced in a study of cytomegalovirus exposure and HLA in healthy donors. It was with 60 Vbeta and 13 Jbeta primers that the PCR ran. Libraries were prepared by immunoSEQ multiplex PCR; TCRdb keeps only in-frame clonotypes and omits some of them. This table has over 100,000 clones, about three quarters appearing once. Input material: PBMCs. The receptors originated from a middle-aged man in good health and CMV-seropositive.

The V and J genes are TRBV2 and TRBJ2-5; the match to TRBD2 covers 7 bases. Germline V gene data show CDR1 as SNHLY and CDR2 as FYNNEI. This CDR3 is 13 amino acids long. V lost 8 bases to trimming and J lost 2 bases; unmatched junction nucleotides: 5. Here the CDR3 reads CASGGGFQETQYF. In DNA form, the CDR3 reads TGTGCCAGCGGGGGGGGATTTCAAGAGACCCAGTACTTC. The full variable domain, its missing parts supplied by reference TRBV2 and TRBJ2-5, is EPEVTQTPSHQVTQMGQEVILRCVPISNHLYFYWYRQILGQKVEFLVSFYNNEISEKSEIFDDQFSVERPDGSNFTLKIRSTKLEDSAMYFCASGGGFQETQYFGPGTRLLVL.

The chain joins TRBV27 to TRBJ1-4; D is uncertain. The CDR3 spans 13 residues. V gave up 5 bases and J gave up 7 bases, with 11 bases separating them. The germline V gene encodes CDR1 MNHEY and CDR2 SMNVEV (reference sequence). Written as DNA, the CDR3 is TGTGCCAGCAGTCCATTGGAGGGTGAAAAACTGTTTTTT. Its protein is CASSPLEGEKLFF.

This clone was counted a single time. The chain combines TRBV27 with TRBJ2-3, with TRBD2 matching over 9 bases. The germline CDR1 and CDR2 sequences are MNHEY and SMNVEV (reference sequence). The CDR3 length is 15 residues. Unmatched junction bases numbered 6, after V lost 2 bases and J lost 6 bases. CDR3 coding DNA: TGTGCCAGCAGTTTAGGCGGGAGGGGTCGGGATACGCAGTATTTT. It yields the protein CASSLGGRGRDTQYF.

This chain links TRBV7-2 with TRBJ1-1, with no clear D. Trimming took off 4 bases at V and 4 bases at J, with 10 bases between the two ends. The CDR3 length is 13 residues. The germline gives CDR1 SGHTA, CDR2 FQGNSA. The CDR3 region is CASSSKTATEAFF. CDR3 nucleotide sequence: TGTGCCAGCAGCTCAAAAACAGCCACTGAAGCTTTCTTT.

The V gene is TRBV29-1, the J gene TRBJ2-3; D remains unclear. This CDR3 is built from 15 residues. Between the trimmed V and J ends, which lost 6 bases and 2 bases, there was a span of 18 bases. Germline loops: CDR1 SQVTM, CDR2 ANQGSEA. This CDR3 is CSVANRSGTTDTQYF. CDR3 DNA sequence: TGCAGCGTCGCGAACAGAAGTGGAACCACAGATACGCAGTATTTT.

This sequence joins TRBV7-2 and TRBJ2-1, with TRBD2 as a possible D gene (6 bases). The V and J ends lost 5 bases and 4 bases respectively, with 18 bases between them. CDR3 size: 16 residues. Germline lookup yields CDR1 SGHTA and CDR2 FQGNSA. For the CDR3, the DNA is TGTGCCAGCAGCGCGACTAGTGGAGGGGCTTACAATGAGCAGTTCTTC. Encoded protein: CASSATSGGAYNEQFF.

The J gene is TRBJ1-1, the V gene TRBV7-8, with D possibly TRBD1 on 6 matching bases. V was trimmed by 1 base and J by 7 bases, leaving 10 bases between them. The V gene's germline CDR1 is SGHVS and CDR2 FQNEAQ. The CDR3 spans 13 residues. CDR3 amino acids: CASSLGGQLEAFF. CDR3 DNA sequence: TGTGCCAGCAGCTTAGGAGGACAGCTTGAAGCTTTCTTT.

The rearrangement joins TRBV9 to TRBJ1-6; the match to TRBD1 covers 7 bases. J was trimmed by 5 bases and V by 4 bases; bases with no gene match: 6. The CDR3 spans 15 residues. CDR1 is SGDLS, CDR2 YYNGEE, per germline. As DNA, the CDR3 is TGTGCCAGCAGCCCCTGGGACAGTAATAATTCACCCCTCCACTTT. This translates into CASSPWDSNNSPLHF.

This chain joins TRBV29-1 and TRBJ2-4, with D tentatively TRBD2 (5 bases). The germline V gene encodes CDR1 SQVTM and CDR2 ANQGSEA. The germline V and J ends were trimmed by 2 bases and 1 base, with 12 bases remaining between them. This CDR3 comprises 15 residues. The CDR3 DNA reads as TGCAGCGTTGAAATCGGCAGAGGGGCCAAAAACATTCAGTACTTC. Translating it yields CSVEIGRGAKNIQYF.

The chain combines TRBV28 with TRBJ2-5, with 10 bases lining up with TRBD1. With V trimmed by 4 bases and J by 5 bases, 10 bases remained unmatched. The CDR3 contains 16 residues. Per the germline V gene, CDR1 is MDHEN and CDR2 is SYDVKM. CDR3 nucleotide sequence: TGTGCCAGCAGTTCCACTTGGACAGGGGGGCTGGAGACCCAGTACTTC. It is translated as CASSSTWTGGLETQYF.

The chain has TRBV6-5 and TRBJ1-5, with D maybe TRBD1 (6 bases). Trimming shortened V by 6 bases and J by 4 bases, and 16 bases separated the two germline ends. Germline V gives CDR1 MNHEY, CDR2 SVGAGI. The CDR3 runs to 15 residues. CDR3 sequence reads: CASSRRGFGNQPQHF. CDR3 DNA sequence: TGTGCCAGCAGCCGCAGGGGTTTCGGGAATCAGCCCCAGCATTTT.

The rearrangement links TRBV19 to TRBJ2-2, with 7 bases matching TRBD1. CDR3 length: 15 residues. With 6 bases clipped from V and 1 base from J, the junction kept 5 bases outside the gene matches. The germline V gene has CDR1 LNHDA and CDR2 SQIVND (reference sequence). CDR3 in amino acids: CASRGRQGNTGELFF. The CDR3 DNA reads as TGTGCCAGTAGGGGCAGACAGGGGAACACCGGGGAGCTGTTTTTT. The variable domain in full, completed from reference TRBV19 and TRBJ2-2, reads DGGITQSPKYLFRKEGQNVTLSCEQNLNHDAMYWYRQDPGQGLRLIYYSQIVNDFQKGDIAEGYSVSREKKESFPLTVTSAQKNPTAFYLCASRGRQGNTGELFFGEGSRLTVL.

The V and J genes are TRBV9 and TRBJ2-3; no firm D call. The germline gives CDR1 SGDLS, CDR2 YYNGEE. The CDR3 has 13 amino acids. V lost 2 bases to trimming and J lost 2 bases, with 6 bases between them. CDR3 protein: CASSVSLTDTQYF. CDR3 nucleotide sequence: TGTGCCAGCAGCGTTAGCCTCACAGATACGCAGTATTTT.

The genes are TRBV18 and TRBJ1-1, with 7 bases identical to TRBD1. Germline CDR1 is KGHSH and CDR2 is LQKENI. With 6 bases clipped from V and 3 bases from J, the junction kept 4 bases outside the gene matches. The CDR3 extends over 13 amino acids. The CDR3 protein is CASSPDRDTEAFF. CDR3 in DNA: TGTGCCAGCTCCCCTGACAGGGACACTGAAGCTTTCTTT.

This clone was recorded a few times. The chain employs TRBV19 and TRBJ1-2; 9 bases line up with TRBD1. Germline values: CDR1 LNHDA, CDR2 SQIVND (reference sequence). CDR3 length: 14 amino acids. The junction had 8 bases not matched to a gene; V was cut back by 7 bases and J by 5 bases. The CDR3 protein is CASNTGGAGYGYTF. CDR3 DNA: TGTGCCAGTAACACAGGGGGCGCCGGGTATGGCTACACCTTC.

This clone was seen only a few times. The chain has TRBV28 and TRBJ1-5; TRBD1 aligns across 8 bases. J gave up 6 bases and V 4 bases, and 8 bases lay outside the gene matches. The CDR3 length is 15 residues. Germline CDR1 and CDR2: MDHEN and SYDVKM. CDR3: CASSYNTGGGQPQHF. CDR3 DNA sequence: TGTGCCAGCAGTTATAACACAGGGGGAGGTCAGCCCCAGCATTTT. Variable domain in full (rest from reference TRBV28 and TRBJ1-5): DVKVTQSSRYLVKRTGEKVFLECVQDMDHENMFWYRQDPGLGLRLIYFSYDVKMKEKGDIPEGYSVSREKKERFSLILESASTNQTSMYLCASSYNTGGGQPQHFGDGTRLSIL.

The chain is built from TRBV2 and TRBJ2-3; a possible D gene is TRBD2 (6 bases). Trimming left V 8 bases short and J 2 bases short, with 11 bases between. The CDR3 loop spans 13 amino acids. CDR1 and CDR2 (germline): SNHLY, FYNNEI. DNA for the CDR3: TGTGCCAGCCGGGAGTTCTACACAGATACGCAGTATTTT. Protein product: CASREFYTDTQYF.

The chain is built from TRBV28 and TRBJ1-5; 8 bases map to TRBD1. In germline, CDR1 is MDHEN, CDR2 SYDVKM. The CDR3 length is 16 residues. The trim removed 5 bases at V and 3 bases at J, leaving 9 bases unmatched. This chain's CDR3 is CASSARQTGDNQPQHF. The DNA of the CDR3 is TGTGCCAGCAGTGCAAGGCAGACAGGGGACAATCAGCCCCAGCATTTT. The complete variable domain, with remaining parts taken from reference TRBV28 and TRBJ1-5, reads DVKVTQSSRYLVKRTGEKVFLECVQDMDHENMFWYRQDPGLGLRLIYFSYDVKMKEKGDIPEGYSVSREKKERFSLILESASTNQTSMYLCASSARQTGDNQPQHFGDGTRLSIL.

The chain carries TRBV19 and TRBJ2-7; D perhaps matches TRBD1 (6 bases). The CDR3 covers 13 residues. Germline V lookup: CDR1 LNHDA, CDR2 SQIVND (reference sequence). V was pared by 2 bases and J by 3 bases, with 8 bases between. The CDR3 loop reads CASSITGNYEQYF. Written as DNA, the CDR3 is TGTGCCAGTAGTATAACAGGGAACTACGAGCAGTACTTC.

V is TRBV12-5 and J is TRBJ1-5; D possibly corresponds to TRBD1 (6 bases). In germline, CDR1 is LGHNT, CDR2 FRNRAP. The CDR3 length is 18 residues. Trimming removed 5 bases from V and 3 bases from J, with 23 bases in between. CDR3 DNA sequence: TGTGCTAGTGGTCTCTGGGTGGGGGCAGGGGCCGCCAATCAGCCCCAGCATTTT. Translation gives CASGLWVGAGAANQPQHF.

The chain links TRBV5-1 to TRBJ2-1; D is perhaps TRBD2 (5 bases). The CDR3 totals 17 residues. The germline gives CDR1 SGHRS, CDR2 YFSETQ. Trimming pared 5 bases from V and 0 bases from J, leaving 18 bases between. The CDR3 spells CASSSEREPHSYNEQFF. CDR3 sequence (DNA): TGCGCCAGCAGTAGTGAGAGGGAACCGCACTCCTACAATGAGCAGTTCTTC. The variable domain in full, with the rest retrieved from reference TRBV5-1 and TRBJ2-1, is KAGVTQTPRYLIKTRGQQVTLSCSPISGHRSVSWYQQTPGQGLQFLFEYFSETQRNKGNFPGRFSGRQFSNSRSEMNVSTLELGDSALYLCASSSEREPHSYNEQFFGPGTRLTVL.

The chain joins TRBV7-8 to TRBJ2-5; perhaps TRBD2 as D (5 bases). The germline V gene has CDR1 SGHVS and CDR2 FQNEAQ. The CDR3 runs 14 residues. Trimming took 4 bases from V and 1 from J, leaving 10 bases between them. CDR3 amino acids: CASSSTGFQETQYF. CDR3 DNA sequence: TGTGCCAGCAGCTCGACGGGATTCCAAGAGACCCAGTACTTC.

CDR3 in amino acids: CASSFTGTAIYGYTF. CDR3 in DNA: TGCGCCAGCAGCTTTACCGGGACAGCGATCTATGGCTACACCTTC. The chain combines TRBV5-1 with TRBJ1-2; 7 bases fit TRBD1. Germline loops: CDR1 SGHRS, CDR2 YFSETQ. CDR3 length equals 15 residues. After removal of 2 bases from V and 4 bases from J, the junction contained 8 bases not matched to a gene.

CDR3 region: CASSLALAGLIAQETQYF. CDR3 coding DNA: TGTGCCAGCAGCTTAGCGCTTGCAGGGCTTATCGCCCAAGAGACCCAGTACTTC. The chain links TRBV7-9 to TRBJ2-5; D perhaps matches TRBD1 (5 bases). Germline V gives CDR1 SEHNR, CDR2 FQNEAQ (reference sequence). V lost 0 bases, J lost 1 base, and 18 bases lay in between. The CDR3 runs to 18 residues.

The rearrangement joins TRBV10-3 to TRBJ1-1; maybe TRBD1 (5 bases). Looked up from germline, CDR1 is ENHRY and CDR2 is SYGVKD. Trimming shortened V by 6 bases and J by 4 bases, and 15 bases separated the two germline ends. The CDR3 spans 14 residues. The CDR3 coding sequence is TGTGCCATCAGGGGTAAAGGGGTTGCCACTGAAGCTTTCTTT. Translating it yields CAIRGKGVATEAFF.

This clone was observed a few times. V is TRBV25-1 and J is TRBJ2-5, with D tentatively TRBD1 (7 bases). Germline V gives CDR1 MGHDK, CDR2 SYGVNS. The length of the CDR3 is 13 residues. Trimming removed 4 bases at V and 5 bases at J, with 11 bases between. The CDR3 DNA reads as TGTGCCAGCAGTGGAGCAGGGGGGGAGACCCAGTACTTC. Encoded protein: CASSGAGGETQYF.

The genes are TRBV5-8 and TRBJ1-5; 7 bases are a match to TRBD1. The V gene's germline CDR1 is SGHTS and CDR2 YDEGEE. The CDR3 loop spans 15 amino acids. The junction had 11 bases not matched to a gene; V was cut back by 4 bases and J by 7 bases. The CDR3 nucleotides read TGTGCCAGCAGCGCCGGAGACAGGGCACGGCAGCCCCAGCATTTT. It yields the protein CASSAGDRARQPQHF.

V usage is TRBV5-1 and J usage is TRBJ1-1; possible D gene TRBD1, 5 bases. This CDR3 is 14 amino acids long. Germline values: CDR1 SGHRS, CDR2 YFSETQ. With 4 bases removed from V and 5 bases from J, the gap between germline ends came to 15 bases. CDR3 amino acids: CASSPTGPRTEAFF. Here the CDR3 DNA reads TGCGCCAGCAGCCCAACAGGACCGAGGACTGAAGCTTTCTTT.

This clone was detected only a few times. This CDR3 reads CASSRQGAGTEAFF. The DNA for the CDR3 is TGTGCCAGCAGTCGGCAGGGGGCCGGCACTGAAGCTTTCTTT. The rearrangement links TRBV6-5 to TRBJ1-1; TRBD1 matches 8 bases. Germline lookup yields CDR1 MNHEY and CDR2 SVGAGI. Trimming cost V 5 bases and J 4 bases; bases outside gene matches: 6. The CDR3 consists of 14 residues.

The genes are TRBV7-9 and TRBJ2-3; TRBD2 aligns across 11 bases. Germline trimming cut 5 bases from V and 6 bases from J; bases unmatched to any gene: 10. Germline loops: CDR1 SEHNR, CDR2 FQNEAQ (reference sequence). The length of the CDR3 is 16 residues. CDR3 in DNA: TGTGCCAGCAGCCAGCGTAGCGGGGGGGCCGGGGATACGCAGTATTTT. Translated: CASSQRSGGAGDTQYF.